This TCR beta chain was sequenced during a study of beta chain features in type 1 diabetes. Study-level results: Shorter TCRB CDR3s, moderately but significantly so, marked every one of the four CD4+ subsets in Type 1 diabetes patients.

The CDR3 has 12 amino acids. V lost 6 bases and J lost 5; bases outside the gene matches: 6. Germline lookup yields CDR1 SQVTM and CDR2 ANQGSEA. Regarding this clone: Its antigen is still unknown.

Every isolated RNA sample was fully reverse transcribed, so sequencing captured expressed TCRB transcripts. About 3.6 million reads per sample on average were obtained from naive, central memory and regulatory T cell samples. The repertoire was sequenced with immunoSEQ multiplex PCR; TCRdb's copy has only in-frame clones and lacks some. Of 250,000 to 350,000 clones in the sample, 13% to 15% are singletons; the top ten hold 0.017%. Using CD45RO/CCR7/CD25/CD127/CD95/CD27, CD4+ naive, central memory, regulatory and stem cell-like memory cells were sorted. V and J are TRBV29-1 and TRBJ1-1, with 7 bases lining up with TRBD1. Source material: naive CD4+ T cells from blood. This receptor was identified in a man aged 30 to 39 with type 1 diabetes. The CDR3 here is CSVHRGGTEAFF. For the CDR3, the DNA is TGCAGCGTCCACAGGGGTGGTACTGAAGCTTTCTTT.